Sequencing of this T cell receptor (beta chain) was carried out in a study of technical replicates of blood from a handful of donors. Measured with immunoSEQ multiplex PCR; TCRdb has only the in-frame clones, and not every one. Here the sample spans about 83,000 clones, about 90% being singletons. This CDR3 has 15 residues. The germline V gene has CDR1 MDHEN and CDR2 SYDVKM. V shed 2 bases, J shed 4 bases, and the junction held 5 bases outside the gene matches. The sequenced sample consisted of T cells isolated from PBMCs. The rearrangement uses TRBV28 and TRBJ1-3, with 7 positions matching TRBD1. The receptor comes from a human donor in good health. Here the CDR3 reads CASSLEGARGNTIYF. The CDR3 DNA sequence: TGTGCCAGCAGTTTAGAGGGGGCGAGGGGAAACACCATATATTTT.